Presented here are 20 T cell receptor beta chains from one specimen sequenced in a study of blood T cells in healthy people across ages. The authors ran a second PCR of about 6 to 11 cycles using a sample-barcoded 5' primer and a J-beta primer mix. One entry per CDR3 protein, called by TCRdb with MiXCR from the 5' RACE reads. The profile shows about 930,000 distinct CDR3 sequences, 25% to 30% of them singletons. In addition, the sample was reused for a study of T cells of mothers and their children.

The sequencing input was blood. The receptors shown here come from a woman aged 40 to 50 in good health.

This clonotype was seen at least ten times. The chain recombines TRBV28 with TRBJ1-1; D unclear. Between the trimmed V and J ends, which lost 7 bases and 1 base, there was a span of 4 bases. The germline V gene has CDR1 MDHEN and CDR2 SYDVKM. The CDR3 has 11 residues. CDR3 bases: TGTGCCAGCATCGAGAACACTGAAGCTTTCTTT. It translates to CASIENTEAFF.

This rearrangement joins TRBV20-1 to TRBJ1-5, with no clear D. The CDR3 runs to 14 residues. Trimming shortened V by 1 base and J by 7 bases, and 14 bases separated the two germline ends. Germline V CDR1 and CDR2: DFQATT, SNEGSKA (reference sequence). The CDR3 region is CSARGRESGQPQHF. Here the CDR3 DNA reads TGCAGTGCTAGAGGAAGGGAATCCGGCCAGCCCCAGCATTTT.

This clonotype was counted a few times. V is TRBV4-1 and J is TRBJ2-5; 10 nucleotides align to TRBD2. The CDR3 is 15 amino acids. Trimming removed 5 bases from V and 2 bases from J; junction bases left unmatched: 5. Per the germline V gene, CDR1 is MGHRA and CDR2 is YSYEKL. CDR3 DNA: TGCGCCAGCAGCACCAGCGGGGGGGCACAAGAGACCCAGTACTTC. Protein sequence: CASSTSGGAQETQYF.

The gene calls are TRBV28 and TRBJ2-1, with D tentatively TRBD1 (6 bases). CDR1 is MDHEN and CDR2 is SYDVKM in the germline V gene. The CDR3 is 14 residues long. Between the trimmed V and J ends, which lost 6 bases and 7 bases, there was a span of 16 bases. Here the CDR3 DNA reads TGTGCCAGCAGCGCTCCAGGGGATTGGAATGAGCAGTTCTTC. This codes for CASSAPGDWNEQFF.

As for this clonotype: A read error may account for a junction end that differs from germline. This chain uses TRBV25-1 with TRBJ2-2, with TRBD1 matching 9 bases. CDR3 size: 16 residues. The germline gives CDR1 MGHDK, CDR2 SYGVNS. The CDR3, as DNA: TGTGCCAACAGTGATCTACGGGACAGGGTTACCGGGGAGCTGTTTTTT. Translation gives CANSDLRDRVTGELFF.

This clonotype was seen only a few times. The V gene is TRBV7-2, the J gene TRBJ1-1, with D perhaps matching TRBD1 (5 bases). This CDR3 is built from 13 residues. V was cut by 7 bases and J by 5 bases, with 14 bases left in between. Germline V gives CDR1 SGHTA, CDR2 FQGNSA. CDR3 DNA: TGTGCCAGCATTGACGGGGGGTTGACTGAAGCTTTCTTT. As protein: CASIDGGLTEAFF. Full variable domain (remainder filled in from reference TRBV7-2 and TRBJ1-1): GAGVSQSPSNKVTEKGKDVELRCDPISGHTALYWYRQSLGQGLEFLIYFQGNSAPDKSGLPSDRFSAERTGGSVSTLTIQRTQQEDSAVYLCASIDGGLTEAFFGQGTRLTVV.

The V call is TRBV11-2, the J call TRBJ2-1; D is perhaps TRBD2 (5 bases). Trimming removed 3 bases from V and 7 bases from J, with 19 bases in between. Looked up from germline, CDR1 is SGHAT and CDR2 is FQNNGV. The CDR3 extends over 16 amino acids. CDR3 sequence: CASSFIRGQLKNEQFF. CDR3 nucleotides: TGTGCCAGCAGCTTTATTCGGGGTCAATTGAAAAATGAGCAGTTCTTC.

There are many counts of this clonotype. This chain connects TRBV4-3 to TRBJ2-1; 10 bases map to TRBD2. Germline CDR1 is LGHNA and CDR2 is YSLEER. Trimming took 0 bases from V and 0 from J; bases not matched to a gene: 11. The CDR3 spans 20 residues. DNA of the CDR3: TGCGCCAGCAGCCAAGATGCTATAGCGGGGGGCTCTAGCTCCTACAATGAGCAGTTCTTC. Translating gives CASSQDAIAGGSSSYNEQFF.

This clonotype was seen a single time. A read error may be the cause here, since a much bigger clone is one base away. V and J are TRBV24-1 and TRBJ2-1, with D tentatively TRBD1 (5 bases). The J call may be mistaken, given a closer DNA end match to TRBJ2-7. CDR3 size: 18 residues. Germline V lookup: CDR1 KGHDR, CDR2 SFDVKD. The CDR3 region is CATRSSHLTGPTYNEQYF. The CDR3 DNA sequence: TGTGCCACCAGATCCTCCCATCTTACAGGTCCTACCTACAATGAGCAGTACTTC.

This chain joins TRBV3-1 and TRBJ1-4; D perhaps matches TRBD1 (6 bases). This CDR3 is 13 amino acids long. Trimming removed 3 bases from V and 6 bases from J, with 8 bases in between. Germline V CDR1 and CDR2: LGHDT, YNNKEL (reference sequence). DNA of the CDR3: TGTGCCAGCAGCCACAGGGGTTATGAAAAACTGTTTTTT. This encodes CASSHRGYEKLFF.

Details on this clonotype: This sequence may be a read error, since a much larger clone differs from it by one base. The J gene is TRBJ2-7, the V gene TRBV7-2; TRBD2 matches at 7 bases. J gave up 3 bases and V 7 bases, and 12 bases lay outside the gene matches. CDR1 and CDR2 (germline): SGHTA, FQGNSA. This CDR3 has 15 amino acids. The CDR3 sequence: CASNLFIGLVYEQYF. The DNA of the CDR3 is TGTGCCAGCAACTTGTTCATCGGACTAGTCTACGAGCAGTACTTC.

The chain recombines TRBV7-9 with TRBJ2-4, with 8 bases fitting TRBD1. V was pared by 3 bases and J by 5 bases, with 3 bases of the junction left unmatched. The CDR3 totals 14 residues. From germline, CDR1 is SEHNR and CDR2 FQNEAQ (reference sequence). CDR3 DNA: TGTGCCAGCAGCTTTGCGGACAGGGAAAACATTCAGTACTTC. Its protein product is CASSFADRENIQYF.

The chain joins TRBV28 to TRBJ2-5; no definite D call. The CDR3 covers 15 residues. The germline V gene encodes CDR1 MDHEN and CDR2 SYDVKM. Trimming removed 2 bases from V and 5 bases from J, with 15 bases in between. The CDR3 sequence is CASSLGSAIGETQYF. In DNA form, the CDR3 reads TGTGCCAGCAGTTTAGGTTCAGCAATTGGGGAGACCCAGTACTTC.

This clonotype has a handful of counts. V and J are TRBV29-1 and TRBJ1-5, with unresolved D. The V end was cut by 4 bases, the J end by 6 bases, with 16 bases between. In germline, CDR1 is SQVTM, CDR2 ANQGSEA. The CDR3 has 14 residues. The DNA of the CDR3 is TGCAGCGTTGTAAGTCAGGAGGTCGGTCAGCCCCAGCATTTT. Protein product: CSVVSQEVGQPQHF.

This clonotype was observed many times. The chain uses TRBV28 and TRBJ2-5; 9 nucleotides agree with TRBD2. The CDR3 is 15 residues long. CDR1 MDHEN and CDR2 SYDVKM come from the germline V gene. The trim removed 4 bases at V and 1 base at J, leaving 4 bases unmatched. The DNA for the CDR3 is TGTGCCAGCAGTTCGGGCGGGGGGGCCCAAGAGACCCAGTACTTC. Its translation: CASSSGGGAQETQYF.

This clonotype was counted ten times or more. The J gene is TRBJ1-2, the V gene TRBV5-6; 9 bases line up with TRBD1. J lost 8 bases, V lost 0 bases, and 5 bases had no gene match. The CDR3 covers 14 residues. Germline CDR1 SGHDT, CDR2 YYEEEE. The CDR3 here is CASSLDRGRDGYTF. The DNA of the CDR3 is TGTGCCAGCAGCTTGGACAGGGGGCGAGACGGCTACACCTTC.

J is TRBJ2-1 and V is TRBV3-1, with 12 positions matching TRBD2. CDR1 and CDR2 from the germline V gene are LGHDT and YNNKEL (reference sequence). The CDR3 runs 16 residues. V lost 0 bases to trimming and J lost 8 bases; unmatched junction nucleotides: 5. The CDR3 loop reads CASSQDVASGGDEQFF. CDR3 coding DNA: TGTGCCAGCAGCCAAGATGTGGCTAGCGGGGGGGATGAGCAGTTCTTC.

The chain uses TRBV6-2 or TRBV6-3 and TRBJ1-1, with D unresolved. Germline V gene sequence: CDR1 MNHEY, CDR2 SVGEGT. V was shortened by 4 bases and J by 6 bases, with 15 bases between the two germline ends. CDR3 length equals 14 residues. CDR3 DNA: TGTGCCAGCAGTTCCCCTCGGGTTGTGGCTGAAGCTTTCTTT. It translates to CASSSPRVVAEAFF.

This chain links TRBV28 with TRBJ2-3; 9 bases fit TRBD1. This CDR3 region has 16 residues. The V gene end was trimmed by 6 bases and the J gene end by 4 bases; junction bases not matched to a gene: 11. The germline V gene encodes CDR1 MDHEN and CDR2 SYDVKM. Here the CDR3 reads CASRSSGTGNADTQYF. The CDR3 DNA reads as TGTGCCAGCAGGTCCTCCGGGACAGGGAACGCAGATACGCAGTATTTT.

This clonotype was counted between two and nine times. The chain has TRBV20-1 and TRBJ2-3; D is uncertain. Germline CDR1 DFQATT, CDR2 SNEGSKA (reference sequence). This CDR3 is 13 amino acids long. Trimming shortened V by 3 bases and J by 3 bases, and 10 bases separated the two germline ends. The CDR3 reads CSASHRETDTQYF. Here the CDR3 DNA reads TGCAGTGCTAGTCACAGAGAGACAGATACGCAGTATTTT.